One and the same sample provided the 19 T cell receptor beta chains below, sequenced in a study of cytomegalovirus exposure and HLA in healthy donors. The study ran its PCR with 60 Vbeta and 13 Jbeta primers. Clones were read by immunoSEQ multiplex PCR, and TCRdb kept only the in-frame ones, dropping some. The sample consists of 100,000 or so clones, around 76% of them appearing once. The sequenced sample consisted of PBMCs. All receptors derive from a man aged 30-40 years in good health and CMV-seropositive.

This chain links TRBV10-3 with TRBJ2-3; 7 bases map to TRBD2. The J segment lost 10 bases and the V segment lost 6 bases, leaving 7 bases of the junction unmatched. CDR1 ENHRY and CDR2 SYGVKD come from the germline V gene. The CDR3 totals 12 residues. CDR3 sequence: CAIRDGLVPQYF. The CDR3 DNA is TGTGCCATCAGGGACGGACTAGTTCCGCAGTATTTT.

This clone appeared a few times. This chain uses TRBV6-4 with TRBJ2-3; 13 nucleotides align to TRBD2. Per the germline V gene, CDR1 is MRHNA and CDR2 is SNTAGT. The CDR3 runs to 16 residues. J lost 1 base, V lost 2 bases, and 0 bases had no gene match. CDR3: CASSDGTSGGTDTQYF. CDR3 nucleotide sequence: TGTGCCAGCAGTGACGGGACTAGCGGGGGCACAGATACGCAGTATTTT.

This clone came up once. The chain couples TRBV7-9 to TRBJ1-6; no clear D. The CDR3 is 17 residues long. Germline V gene sequence: CDR1 SEHNR, CDR2 FQNEAQ (reference sequence). Deletions cut 1 base from V and 0 bases from J, with 10 bases between. This CDR3 reads CASSLVLGSSYNSPLHF. In DNA, the CDR3 is TGTGCCAGCAGCTTAGTGCTAGGTAGCTCCTATAATTCACCCCTCCACTTT.

The V and J genes are TRBV5-1 and TRBJ2-3; 8 nucleotides match TRBD2. Trimming took 4 bases from V and 6 from J; bases not matched to a gene: 7. The CDR3 runs to 14 residues. Germline loops: CDR1 SGHRS, CDR2 YFSETQ. CDR3 nucleotides: TGCGCCAGCAGCAGGGCCCCTAGCGGGGATACGCAGTATTTT. Protein sequence: CASSRAPSGDTQYF.

The V call is TRBV6-1, the J call TRBJ1-1; D ambiguous. The CDR3 spans 13 residues. The germline V gene has CDR1 MNHNS and CDR2 SASEGT. Deletions cut 6 bases from V and 11 bases from J, with 19 bases between. CDR3 in amino acids: CASRVSRAALAFF. The CDR3 coding sequence is TGTGCCAGCAGGGTTTCGAGGGCAGCCCTCGCTTTCTTT.

The CDR3 nucleotides are TGTGCCAGCAGCTTAGGTAGAGCCTACGAGCAGTACTTC. This sequence encodes CASSLGRAYEQYF. This chain links TRBV7-2 with TRBJ2-7; D is uncertain. The CDR3 is 13 residues long. V lost 1 base to trimming and J lost 2 bases, with 6 bases between them. CDR1 and CDR2 (germline): SGHTA, FQGNSA.

Written as DNA, the CDR3 is TGTGCCAGCAGCCCACGTACAGGGGAGACCCAGTACTTC. Its protein is CASSPRTGETQYF. The chain uses TRBV11-2 and TRBJ2-5; possible D gene TRBD1, 6 bases. This CDR3 spans 13 amino acids. V lost 5 bases, J lost 5 bases, and 12 bases lay in between. Germline V gene lookup returns CDR1 SGHAT and CDR2 FQNNGV.

The V gene is TRBV15, the J gene TRBJ1-5, with 7 nucleotides matching TRBD1. V shed 1 base and J 7 bases; nucleotides not matched to a gene: 7. The CDR3 consists of 15 residues. The V gene's germline CDR1 is LNHNV and CDR2 YYDKDF (reference sequence). The DNA of the CDR3 is TGTGCCACCAGCAGAGGCGGGACAGTTGCCCAGCCCCAGCATTTT. Protein sequence: CATSRGGTVAQPQHF.

A remark on this clone: Germline is not matched at one junction end, which may reflect a read error. This chain connects TRBV7-9 to TRBJ2-7, with TRBD1 identical over 11 bases. The CDR3 totals 15 residues. In germline, CDR1 is SEHNR, CDR2 FQNEAQ (reference sequence). CDR3 sequence (DNA): TGTTCCAGCAGCCGTACCGGGACAGGGGGCTACGAGCAGTACTTC. Translating it yields CSSSRTGTGGYEQYF. Full variable domain (missing parts from reference TRBV7-9 and TRBJ2-7): DTGVSQNPRHKITKRGQNVTFRCDPISEHNRLYWYRQTLGQGPEFLTYFQNEAQLEKSRLLSDRFSAERPKGSFSTLEIQRTEQGDSAMYLCSSSRTGTGGYEQYFGPGTRLTVT.

V is TRBV18 and J is TRBJ1-5; maybe TRBD1 (6 bases). V dropped 5 bases and J dropped 6 bases, with 17 bases sitting between them. Germline values: CDR1 KGHSH, CDR2 LQKENI. The CDR3 is 15 amino acids. Here the CDR3 DNA reads TGTGCCAGCTCATTAACTACAGGGAGTGTTCAGCCCCAGCATTTT. Protein: CASSLTTGSVQPQHF.

This chain joins TRBV5-1 and TRBJ1-1; a weak D match, TRBD1 (5 bases). This CDR3 contains 11 residues. Germline V gives CDR1 SGHRS, CDR2 YFSETQ. V was clipped by 8 bases and J by 7 bases, with 12 bases between them. The CDR3 region is CASASGGEAFF. In DNA form, the CDR3 reads TGCGCCAGTGCTTCGGGGGGTGAAGCTTTCTTT.

The chain recombines TRBV28 with TRBJ1-5; D perhaps matches TRBD1 (6 bases). Per the germline V gene, CDR1 is MDHEN and CDR2 is SYDVKM. Between the trimmed V and J ends, which lost 3 bases and 1 base, there was a span of 10 bases. The CDR3 is 15 residues long. The CDR3 spells CASSLAGASNQPQHF. In DNA form, the CDR3 reads TGTGCCAGCAGTTTGGCGGGGGCCAGCAATCAGCCCCAGCATTTT.

The chain combines TRBV6-5 with TRBJ1-1; D ambiguous. Trimming pared 6 bases from V and 7 bases from J, leaving 9 bases between. This CDR3 comprises 11 residues. The germline V gene encodes CDR1 MNHEY and CDR2 SVGAGI. Written as DNA, the CDR3 is TGTGCCAGCAGGTGGAGCAATGAAGCTTTCTTT. This codes for CASRWSNEAFF.

The chain uses TRBV30 and TRBJ2-5; TRBD2 matches at 8 bases. The J segment lost 5 bases and the V segment lost 8 bases, leaving 7 bases of the junction unmatched. From germline, CDR1 is GTSNPN and CDR2 SVGIG (reference sequence). The CDR3 has 12 residues. CDR3 sequence (DNA): TGTGCCGGCGGGGGGCTAGGGGAGACCCAGTACTTC. This encodes CAGGGLGETQYF.

The rearrangement joins TRBV4-1 to TRBJ2-7; perhaps TRBD1 as D (6 bases). CDR1 and CDR2 from the germline V gene are MGHRA and YSYEKL. V was trimmed by 4 bases and J by 2 bases, leaving 24 bases between them. The CDR3 covers 18 residues. For the CDR3, the DNA is TGCGCCAGCAGCCTAGACCCAAGGGACACACTTAATACCTACGAGCAGTACTTC. Translated, it gives CASSLDPRDTLNTYEQYF.

The chain couples TRBV7-9 to TRBJ1-5; D remains ambiguous. Germline CDR1 and CDR2: SEHNR and FQNEAQ (reference sequence). This CDR3 comprises 18 residues. Trimming stripped 5 bases from V and 0 bases from J, with 20 bases between. The CDR3 loop reads CASSPGAGRLYSNQPQHF. The CDR3 nucleotides read TGTGCCAGCAGCCCCGGAGCTGGTAGGCTTTATAGCAATCAGCCCCAGCATTTT.

This clone has only one observation. The chain is built from TRBV5-1 and TRBJ1-6; 8 bases line up with TRBD1. CDR1 is SGHRS and CDR2 is YFSETQ in the germline V gene. The CDR3 consists of 20 residues. V dropped 4 bases and J dropped 0; count of bases not matched to a gene: 15. DNA of the CDR3: TGCGCCAGCAGCCTCTACGGGACAGGAGGAAGAAGCTCCTATAATTCACCCCTCCACTTT. Translated, it gives CASSLYGTGGRSSYNSPLHF.

By sample share, this clone is medium-sized (0.01 to 0.1%). This rearrangement joins TRBV6-1 to TRBJ2-2; 8 nucleotides line up with TRBD2. Trimming took 6 bases from V and 3 from J; bases not matched to a gene: 3. Germline assignment: CDR1 MNHNS and CDR2 SASEGT. This CDR3 spans 14 amino acids. The CDR3 DNA reads TGTGCCAGCAGAGATAGCGGGGACACCGGGGAGCTGTTTTTT. It codes for CASRDSGDTGELFF.

CDR3 nucleotide sequence: TGTGCCAGCAGCCGAGGGGCAGGGGGATCCACAGATACGCAGTATTTT. This codes for CASSRGAGGSTDTQYF. The chain uses TRBV7-9 and TRBJ2-3; 7 positions match TRBD1. Germline V lookup: CDR1 SEHNR, CDR2 FQNEAQ (reference sequence). The CDR3 covers 16 residues. Trimming cost V 5 bases and J 2 bases; bases outside gene matches: 10.